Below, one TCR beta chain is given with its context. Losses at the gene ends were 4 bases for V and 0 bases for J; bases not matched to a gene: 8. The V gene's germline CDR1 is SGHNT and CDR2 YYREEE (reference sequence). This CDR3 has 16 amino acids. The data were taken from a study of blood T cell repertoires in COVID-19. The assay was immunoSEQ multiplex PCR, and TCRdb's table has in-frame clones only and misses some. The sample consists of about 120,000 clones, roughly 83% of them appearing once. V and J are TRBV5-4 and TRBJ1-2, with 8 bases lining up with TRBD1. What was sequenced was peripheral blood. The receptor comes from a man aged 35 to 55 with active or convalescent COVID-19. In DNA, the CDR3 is TGTGCCAGCAGCCTAGGACAGGGACAAGCTAACTATGGCTACACCTTC. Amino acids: CASSLGQGQANYGYTF.